Shown below are 25 T cell receptor beta chains from a single sample sequenced in a study of OX40 agonist ivuxolimab in advanced cancers. The protocol was immunoSEQ multiplex PCR, while the TCRdb copy is restricted to in-frame clones and leaves out a portion. The sample records about 130,000 clones, 80% to 95% being singletons. Sequencing was performed on CD4+ or CD8+ T cells sorted from blood, taken in a trial of the OX40 agonist ivuxolimab. The receptors come from an adult with an advanced solid tumor such as melanoma, head and neck, liver or kidney cancer.

CDR3 nucleotide sequence: TGTGCCAGCAGTCCAGGGGATCAGCCCCAGCATTTT. It specifies CASSPGDQPQHF. The genes are TRBV7-9 and TRBJ1-5, with TRBD1 as a possible D gene (6 bases). The CDR3 has 12 amino acids. CDR1 SEHNR and CDR2 FQNEAQ come from the germline V gene (reference sequence). Trimming took 6 bases from V and 5 from J, leaving 8 bases between them.

The chain is built from TRBV10-3 and TRBJ1-3; unclear D gene. Trimming stripped 10 bases from V and 0 bases from J, with 13 bases between. This CDR3 is built from 14 residues. Germline V gene sequence: CDR1 ENHRY, CDR2 SYGVKD. The CDR3: CATRWESSGNTIYF. For the CDR3, the DNA is TGTGCCACCCGATGGGAGAGCTCTGGAAACACCATATATTTT.

The chain combines TRBV29-1 with TRBJ2-3; TRBD1 matches 8 bases. Germline CDR1 is SQVTM and CDR2 is ANQGSEA. V shed 8 bases and J 4 bases; nucleotides not matched to a gene: 8. This CDR3 spans 13 amino acids. The CDR3 DNA follows: TGCAGCACTGAACAGGGGGTCCCAGATACGCAGTATTTT. Translating gives CSTEQGVPDTQYF.

This chain connects TRBV9 to TRBJ2-1; 10 nucleotides line up with TRBD2. Germline CDR1 and CDR2: SGDLS and YYNGEE. The CDR3 runs to 15 residues. V shed 4 bases, J shed 6 bases, and the junction held 7 bases outside the gene matches. The CDR3 here is CASSRRLAGVNEQFF. The DNA of the CDR3 is TGTGCCAGCAGCCGGAGGCTAGCGGGAGTCAATGAGCAGTTCTTC.

V usage is TRBV18 and J usage is TRBJ2-1, with a tentative D call TRBD2 (5 bases). This CDR3 spans 17 amino acids. V shed 2 bases and J shed 4 bases, with 18 bases lying between them. Germline-derived CDR1 and CDR2 are KGHSH and LQKENI. CDR3 amino acids: CASSPNGLGEGYNEQFF. The CDR3 DNA is TGTGCCAGCTCACCAAATGGGCTAGGCGAGGGTTACAATGAGCAGTTCTTC.

The V gene is TRBV9, the J gene TRBJ1-2; the D is unclear. The length of the CDR3 is 15 residues. Germline CDR1 reads SGDLS; CDR2 reads YYNGEE. V was shortened by 0 bases and J by 0 bases, with 9 bases between the two germline ends. The CDR3 coding sequence is TGTGCCAGCAGCGTAGCGTCCACTGCTAACTATGGCTACACCTTC. It translates to CASSVASTANYGYTF.

The rearrangement joins TRBV19 to TRBJ2-7, with TRBD1 matching 9 bases. There are 16 residues in the CDR3. V lost 5 bases and J lost 4; bases outside the gene matches: 12. Germline loops: CDR1 LNHDA, CDR2 SQIVND (reference sequence). The CDR3 spells CASSPVTGTGLYEQYF. The CDR3 coding sequence is TGTGCCAGTAGTCCCGTTACCGGGACAGGGTTATACGAGCAGTACTTC.

The chain uses TRBV10-3 and TRBJ2-2; 8 nucleotides align to TRBD2. The junction had 9 bases not matched to a gene; V was cut back by 2 bases and J by 1 base. CDR3 length equals 18 residues. CDR1 and CDR2 from the germline V gene are ENHRY and SYGVKD. CDR3 protein: CAISERIRGLVNTGELFF. CDR3 sequence (DNA): TGTGCCATCAGTGAGCGGATCCGGGGACTAGTGAACACCGGGGAGCTGTTTTTT.

This CDR3 reads CASSQPVRTTAFSSNEKLFF. CDR3 DNA: TGCGCCAGCAGCCAACCGGTTAGGACTACGGCGTTTTCCTCTAATGAAAAACTGTTTTTT. The chain is built from TRBV4-1 and TRBJ1-4; unclear D gene. This CDR3 has 20 amino acids. The V gene's germline CDR1 is MGHRA and CDR2 YSYEKL. V gave up 2 bases and J gave up 3 bases, with 25 bases separating them.

The genes are TRBV6-6 and TRBJ1-2, with D possibly TRBD1 on 5 matching bases. The germline V gene encodes CDR1 MNHNY and CDR2 SVGAGI (reference sequence). The length of the CDR3 is 14 residues. V lost 7 bases to trimming and J lost 7 bases, with 19 bases between them. CDR3 protein: CASNKERGYGGYTF. CDR3 sequence (DNA): TGTGCCAGCAACAAGGAGCGGGGGTATGGTGGCTACACCTTC.

The rearrangement links TRBV18 to TRBJ1-5, with no clear D. The germline V gene encodes CDR1 KGHSH and CDR2 LQKENI. V was pared by 4 bases and J by 4 bases, with 14 bases between. CDR3 size: 15 residues. The CDR3 spells CASSLLSGGNQPQHF. The CDR3 DNA sequence: TGTGCCAGCTCACTTTTATCCGGCGGGAATCAGCCCCAGCATTTT.

The chain employs TRBV5-6 and TRBJ2-5; D gene ambiguous. The germline V gene encodes CDR1 SGHDT and CDR2 YYEEEE. V lost 1 base and J 1 base, leaving 5 bases between the germline ends. The CDR3 runs to 13 residues. The CDR3 DNA reads TGTGCCAGCAGCTTGACTTTCCAAGAGACCCAGTACTTC. This gives the protein CASSLTFQETQYF.

This rearrangement joins TRBV7-3 to TRBJ1-2; D gene unclear. The length of the CDR3 is 13 residues. V lost 3 bases and J lost 6, with 11 bases in between. Germline V CDR1 and CDR2: SGHTA, FQGTGA. CDR3 residues: CASSLGETDGYTF. The DNA of the CDR3 is TGTGCCAGCAGCTTGGGAGAGACGGATGGCTACACCTTC.

The chain links TRBV5-1 to TRBJ2-5; D gene uncertain. Trimming left V 4 bases short and J 1 base short, with 5 bases between. Germline V gene data show CDR1 as SGHRS and CDR2 as YFSETQ. The length of the CDR3 is 12 residues. CDR3 amino acids: CASSPPQETQYF. The CDR3 DNA reads TGCGCCAGCAGCCCTCCCCAAGAGACCCAGTACTTC. Full variable domain (rest looked up from reference TRBV5-1 and TRBJ2-5): KAGVTQTPRYLIKTRGQQVTLSCSPISGHRSVSWYQQTPGQGLQFLFEYFSETQRNKGNFPGRFSGRQFSNSRSEMNVSTLELGDSALYLCASSPPQETQYFGPGTRLLVL.

The chain employs TRBV4-1 and TRBJ2-7; the D gene is possibly TRBD1 (6 bases). Germline V gives CDR1 MGHRA, CDR2 YSYEKL. CDR3 length: 13 amino acids. The V end lost 2 bases, the J end lost 7 bases, and 12 bases lay between the germline ends. The CDR3 DNA follows: TGCGCCAGCAGCCAATTGGCCAGGGGTGAGCAGTACTTC. Its translation is CASSQLARGEQYF.

This clone occurred once. The chain uses TRBV9 and TRBJ2-1; D remains ambiguous. Trimming pared 0 bases from V and 8 bases from J, leaving 15 bases between. CDR3 length: 15 residues. Looked up from germline, CDR1 is SGDLS and CDR2 is YYNGEE. The chain's CDR3 is CASSVDPIPYYEQFF. CDR3 nucleotides: TGTGCCAGCAGCGTAGACCCCATCCCTTATTATGAGCAGTTCTTC. Drawing the rest from reference TRBV9 and TRBJ2-1, the complete variable domain is DSGVTQTPKHLITATGQRVTLRCSPRSGDLSVYWYQQSLDQGLQFLIQYYNGEERAKGNILERFSAQQFPDLHSELNLSSLELGDSALYFCASSVDPIPYYEQFFGPGTRLTVL.

The chain has TRBV2 and TRBJ1-1; D is uncertain. This CDR3 spans 13 amino acids. Germline V gene lookup returns CDR1 SNHLY and CDR2 FYNNEI. V was trimmed by 5 bases and J by 2 bases, leaving 9 bases between them. The chain's CDR3 is CASSSQPNTEAFF. CDR3 nucleotides: TGTGCCAGCAGTTCACAGCCTAACACTGAAGCTTTCTTT.

The chain employs TRBV28 and TRBJ1-5; 10 bases are a match to TRBD1. Germline assignment: CDR1 MDHEN and CDR2 SYDVKM. The CDR3 has 15 amino acids. V trimming: 6 bases; J trimming: 7 bases; junction bases outside the gene matches: 9. CDR3 in amino acids: CASSHRQGAWQPQHF. The CDR3 bases are TGTGCCAGCAGCCACCGACAGGGGGCATGGCAGCCCCAGCATTTT.

This sequence joins TRBV28 and TRBJ2-2; 14 positions match TRBD2. The CDR3 is made up of 15 amino acids. With V trimmed by 8 bases and J by 4 bases, 3 bases remained unmatched. Germline lookup yields CDR1 MDHEN and CDR2 SYDVKM. DNA for the CDR3: TGTGCCAGCGGGGGACTAGCGGGAGCCACCGGGGAGCTGTTTTTT. Translation gives CASGGLAGATGELFF.

The chain is built from TRBV29-1 and TRBJ1-1; D call uncertain. Trimming took 0 bases from V and 13 from J, leaving 9 bases between them. This CDR3 is built from 10 residues. Germline CDR1 is SQVTM and CDR2 is ANQGSEA. The CDR3 DNA is TGCAGCGTTGAAGAGAAAAAGGGTTTCTTT. This gives the protein CSVEEKKGFF.

The DNA for the CDR3 is TGTGCCAGCAGCCCCGGACAGGCTACCTACGAGCAGTACTTC. Its protein product is CASSPGQATYEQYF. The chain uses TRBV9 and TRBJ2-7; 7 nucleotides agree with TRBD1. J lost 2 bases, V lost 4 bases, and 6 bases had no gene match. Germline assignment: CDR1 SGDLS and CDR2 YYNGEE. The CDR3 has 14 residues.

This chain joins TRBV28 and TRBJ1-2, with D unresolved. V was clipped by 6 bases and J by 0 bases, with 14 bases between them. Per the germline V gene, CDR1 is MDHEN and CDR2 is SYDVKM. The CDR3 sequence is 15 residues long. The CDR3 nucleotides read TGTGCCAGCAGCTATGGGTGGAATACTAACTATGGCTACACCTTC. As protein: CASSYGWNTNYGYTF.

This rearrangement joins TRBV9 to TRBJ2-5; 7 nucleotides match TRBD1. V was pared by 0 bases and J by 4 bases, with 12 bases of the junction left unmatched. Germline CDR1 SGDLS, CDR2 YYNGEE. The CDR3 length is 17 residues. The CDR3 loop reads CASSVATGAAEAETQYF. The CDR3 DNA is TGTGCCAGCAGCGTAGCTACAGGGGCAGCCGAAGCAGAGACCCAGTACTTC.

V is TRBV27 and J is TRBJ1-2, with D tentatively TRBD1 (6 bases). Trimming stripped 2 bases from V and 4 bases from J, with 11 bases between. CDR1 is MNHEY and CDR2 is SMNVEV in the germline V gene (reference sequence). The CDR3 has 14 residues. CDR3 nucleotide sequence: TGTGCCAGCAGTTTAGGGGGCAGGGGCTATGGCTACACCTTC. This translates into CASSLGGRGYGYTF.

This clone was seen only once. This chain's CDR3 is CATSSGTGGSYTGELFF. CDR3 bases: TGTGCCACCAGCAGCGGGACGGGTGGAAGTTACACCGGGGAGCTGTTTTTT. The chain recombines TRBV15 with TRBJ2-2; the D gene could be TRBD1 or TRBD2 (5 bases each). The CDR3 runs 17 residues. V was pared by 3 bases and J by 3 bases, with 17 bases between. Germline CDR1 LNHNV, CDR2 YYDKDF (reference sequence).